These 2 T cell receptor beta chains were sequenced from one sample in a study of radiation and T cells in renal cell carcinoma. Time point noted: blood 2 weeks post-SBRT. The treatment: 15 Gy SBRT to primary tumor, nephrectomy 4 weeks later. Measured with immunoSEQ multiplex PCR; TCRdb has only the in-frame clones, and not every one. Among 40,000 to 60,000 clones listed, roughly 78% were seen once. Source: blood, taken from a patient whose treatment included radiotherapy and nephrectomy. Receptors were obtained from a woman aged 65 to 85 with renal cell carcinoma.

This clone was found a few times. This chain links TRBV7-9 with TRBJ2-1, with 15 bases that match TRBD2. The CDR3 sequence is 16 residues long. V shed 2 bases, J shed 9 bases, and the junction held 5 bases outside the gene matches. Germline V CDR1 and CDR2: SEHNR, FQNEAQ (reference sequence). The CDR3 protein is CASSLPGLAGGIEQFF. The CDR3 DNA is TGTGCCAGCAGCTTACCGGGACTAGCGGGAGGAATTGAGCAGTTCTTC.

The V gene is TRBV27, the J gene TRBJ2-7; TRBD2 agrees at 13 bases. The length of the CDR3 is 18 residues. Germline V gene data show CDR1 as MNHEY and CDR2 as SMNVEV (reference sequence). The J segment lost 2 bases and the V segment lost 6 bases, leaving 13 bases of the junction unmatched. In DNA form, the CDR3 reads TGTGCCAGCAGGCCCGGGGGACTAGCGGGGACTATAGCCTACGAGCAGTACTTC. Translating it yields CASRPGGLAGTIAYEQYF.